What follows is one T cell receptor (beta chain) and its context. Its antigen is currently unknown. This specimen belongs to a study of shared clonotypes between healthy human individuals. About the research overall: CD4 naive cells filled three plates per donor, CD4 memory three, CD8 naive two and CD8 memory one.

Study-wide points: Across a handful of donors, naive CD4 shared roughly 5.2%, naive CD8 3% to 3.5%, memory CD4 roughly 2.3%, memory CD8 more than 0.35%.

As handled by the study authors: Junction-only sequences produced by ImmunoSEQ had no quality scores, so filtering differed. Sequencing was performed with immunoSEQ multiplex PCR; in TCRdb, only in-frame clones are kept and a portion is missing. That table furnishes V, J and clone size, whereas the DNA furnished D and trimming. The sample lists 2 million to 2.5 million clones; roughly 94% were seen once. In germline, CDR1 is SGHDN, CDR2 FVKESK. The junction had 6 bases not matched to a gene; V was cut back by 4 bases and J by 6 bases. CDR3 size: 16 residues. Sequencing was carried out using naive CD4+ T cells sorted from blood. Subset meaning: CD45RA+ positively selected. This chain connects TRBV14 to TRBJ2-2; 12 positions agree with TRBD1. The clonotype originates from a man aged 18-30 years in good health. The CDR3 loop reads CASSLPRDRGPGELFF. The CDR3 DNA reads as TGTGCCAGCAGCCTACCCCGGGACAGGGGGCCCGGGGAGCTGTTTTTT.